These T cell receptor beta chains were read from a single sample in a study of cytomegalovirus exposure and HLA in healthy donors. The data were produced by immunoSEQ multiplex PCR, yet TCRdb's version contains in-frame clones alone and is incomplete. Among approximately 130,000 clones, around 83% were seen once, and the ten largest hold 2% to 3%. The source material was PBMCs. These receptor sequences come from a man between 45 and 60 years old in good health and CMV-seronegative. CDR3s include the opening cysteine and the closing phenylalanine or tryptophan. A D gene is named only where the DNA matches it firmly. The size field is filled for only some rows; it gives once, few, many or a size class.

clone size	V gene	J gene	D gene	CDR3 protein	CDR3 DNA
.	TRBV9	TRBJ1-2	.	CASSVEGHPNYGYTF	TGTGCCAGCAGCGTAGAGGGACACCCTAACTATGGCTACACCTTC
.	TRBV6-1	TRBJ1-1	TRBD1	CASSEGTGYTEAFF	TGTGCCAGCAGTGAAGGGACAGGGTACACTGAAGCTTTCTTT
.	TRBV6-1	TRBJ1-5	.	CASSEAYGGEQPQHF	TGTGCCAGCAGTGAAGCTTACGGGGGGGAACAGCCCCAGCATTTT
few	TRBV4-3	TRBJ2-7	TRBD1	CASSQGVVGETGREQYF	TGCGCCAGCAGCCAAGGGGTGGTAGGCGAGACAGGGCGCGAGCAGTACTTC
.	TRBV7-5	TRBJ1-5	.	CARSRRGNQPQHF	TGTGCCAGAAGCCGGCGGGGCAATCAGCCCCAGCATTTT
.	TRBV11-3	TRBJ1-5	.	CASSLGAGLLPNQPQHF	TGTGCCAGCAGCTTAGGGGCGGGGCTTTTGCCCAATCAGCCCCAGCATTTT
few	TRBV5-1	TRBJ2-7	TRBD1	CASSLIEQGSYEQYF	TGCGCCAGCAGCTTAATAGAACAGGGGTCCTACGAGCAGTACTTC
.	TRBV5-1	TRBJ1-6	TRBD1	CASSPRTGSNSPLHF	TGCGCCAGCAGCCCCCGGACAGGGTCGAATTCACCCCTCCACTTT
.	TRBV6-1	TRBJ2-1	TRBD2	CASKRGRDIDEQFF	TGTGCCAGCAAGCGGGGGCGCGATATTGATGAGCAGTTCTTC
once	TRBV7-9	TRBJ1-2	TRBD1	CASSSSDRGIMYGYTF	TGTGCCAGCAGCTCCTCGGACAGGGGAATAATGTATGGCTACACCTTC
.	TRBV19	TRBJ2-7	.	CASSIPFGFGKQYF	TGTGCCAGTAGTATCCCCTTCGGGTTCGGGAAGCAGTACTTC
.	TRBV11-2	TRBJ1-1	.	CASSLDGEGNTEAFF	TGTGCCAGCAGCTTAGATGGGGAGGGGAACACTGAAGCTTTCTTT
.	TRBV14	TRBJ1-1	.	CASSPLGEGRTEAFF	TGTGCCAGCAGCCCCCTCGGGGAGGGACGAACTGAAGCTTTCTTT
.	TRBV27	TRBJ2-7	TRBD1	CASSIIPGQGAGEQYF	TGTGCCAGCAGTATAATTCCCGGACAGGGGGCGGGAGAGCAGTACTTC
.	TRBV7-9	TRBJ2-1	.	CPSSDTRGEQFF	TGTCCCAGCAGCGATACGCGGGGTGAGCAGTTCTTC
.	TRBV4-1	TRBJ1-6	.	CASSQDDQGGADSPLHF	TGCGCCAGCAGCCAAGATGACCAGGGAGGGGCGGATTCACCCCTCCACTTT
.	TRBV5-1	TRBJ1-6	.	CASSHRQVDNSPLHF	TGCGCCAGCAGCCACCGACAGGTAGATAATTCACCCCTCCACTTT
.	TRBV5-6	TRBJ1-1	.	CASSLDLYGTEAFF	TGTGCCAGCAGCTTGGACCTTTACGGGACTGAAGCTTTCTTT
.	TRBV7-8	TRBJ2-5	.	CASSLNRVKTQYF	TGTGCCAGCAGCCTAAACAGGGTAAAGACCCAGTACTTC
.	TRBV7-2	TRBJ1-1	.	CASSLFSSEAFF	TGTGCCAGCAGCTTATTCTCTAGCGAGGCTTTCTTT
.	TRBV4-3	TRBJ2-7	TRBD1	CASSQVGTGRHEQYF	TGCGCCAGCAGCCAAGTCGGGACAGGGAGGCACGAGCAGTACTTC
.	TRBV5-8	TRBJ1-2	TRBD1	CASSRMGDRALYGYTF	TGTGCCAGCAGCCGAATGGGGGACAGGGCCCTCTATGGCTACACCTTC
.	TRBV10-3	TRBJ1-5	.	CASLPQNSNQPQHF	TGTGCCTCCCTCCCCCAGAATAGCAATCAGCCCCAGCATTTT
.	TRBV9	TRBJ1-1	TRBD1	CASSVGDSLNTEAFF	TGTGCCAGCAGCGTAGGGGACAGCTTGAACACTGAAGCTTTCTTT
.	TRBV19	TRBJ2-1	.	CASSDSGVNEQFF	TGTGCCAGTAGCGATTCAGGGGTCAATGAGCAGTTCTTC
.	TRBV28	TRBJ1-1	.	CASSLGGNGGTEAFF	TGTGCCAGCAGTTTAGGGGGGAATGGCGGCACTGAAGCTTTCTTT
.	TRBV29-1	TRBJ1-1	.	CSVVGAGGGPNTEAFF	TGCAGCGTTGTGGGGGCCGGGGGAGGGCCGAACACTGAAGCTTTCTTT